Listed here is a single T cell receptor (beta chain). This clone was recorded at least ten times. Its antigen specificity is not known. Base qualities were left out, and no much larger clone turns up one base away. This specimen belongs to a study of shared clonotypes between healthy human individuals (dated by TCRdb to the early 2020s). Background for the entire study: The cohort included three men and a couple of women between 18 and 49 years of age. To estimate repertoire size and how much clonotype sharing occurs between individuals, the study deeply sequenced the blood TCR repertoires of about 5 healthy adults. To increase sequencing depth and limit assay-specific biases, TCR repertoire library preparation and sequencing were carried out by different laboratories using diverse techniques. Leukapheresis yielded between about 0.85 and 9 billion PBMCs per donor.

Healthy HIV-negative adults with no recently reported acute infections or vaccinations were included as donors. All donors were Caucasian adults living in Nashville, Tennessee, USA. For unsorted samples, tens of millions of PBMCs were counted and genomic DNA was extracted with the QIAamp DNA Blood Mini kit. Blood was obtained by leukapheresis, after which PBMCs were separated by Ficoll-Histopaque density gradient centrifugation and cryopreserved in liquid nitrogen vapor phase. The germline V gene specifies MGHRA as CDR1 and YSYEKL as CDR2. The CDR3 covers 18 residues, taking in both the cysteine and the phenylalanine. CDR3 DNA is the only sequence kept; it has 54 bases, read in frame from the first base. V loses 0 bases at its end and J loses 2 bases; junction bases beyond the gene matches: 5. Using the deep immunoSEQ assay, TCR CDR3 regions were amplified from genomic DNA by multiplex PCR. Extracted genomic DNA from each cell subset was spread evenly across all wells of several immunoSEQ 96-well plates, with each plate serving as a replicate. For unsorted PBMC, roughly 330 ng of genomic DNA, equivalent to approximately 30,000 T cell genomes, went into each replicate PCR. Genomic DNA from unsorted PBMC was sequenced over ten immunoSEQ deep assay plates. Purified libraries were measured with a Qubit 3.0 fluorometer, size-checked on a Bioanalyzer 2100, and measured again with the KAPA Library Quantification kit. Each immunoSEQ 96-well plate was sequenced on its own single-read 150-cycle Illumina NextSeq 550 flow cell. On the study's bioinformatics: Because the immunoSEQ output included only junctional sequences and no quality scores, the filtering could not be the same as the filtering used for full-length reads. Sequences were annotated with PyIR, a Python wrapper for IgBLAST v1.9, using IMGT germline references to assign V/J genes and CDR3. Any read was removed if the V/J assignment was weak (E-value above 1e-6), the CDR3 was missing, or the read contained stop codons, out-of-frame junctions, or ambiguous translated residues. V3J clonotypes were defined by identical inferred V gene, J gene, and CDR3 amino acid sequence. Percentage overlap between repertoires was calculated by dividing the number of shared unique clonotypes by the size of the smaller repertoire. RTK rarefaction, the Chao1 estimator, and Recon v2.1 estimates of unobserved clonotypes were used to assess repertoire richness. The table was pulled from immuneACCESS by TCRdb, which kept in-frame rearrangements only. Such tables lose some clones; where checked, under half of the loss comes from unresolved V genes, and the rest has no known cause. D and trimming come from the DNA, and the V and J calls and clone size come from that table. In all, the sample holds about 500,000 clones, and approximately 77% of those were seen once. Around 12% of the sample comes from the top ten.

The paper's findings and limits, for the study overall: Because the study included only a small number of donors, the genetic and exposure-history diversity represented was limited. Based on pairwise subsampling, the degree of clonotype sharing among donors was expected to be affected by sequencing depth. Only blood was sampled, and tissue TCR repertoires likely differ from those in blood.

Sequenced input: PBMCs. The sequence is built from TRBV4-1 and TRBJ2-2, with 11 bases aligning to TRBD2. This clonotype was obtained from a middle-aged woman in good health. Some clones in this sample may be carry-over from other donors' samples. The CDR3 reads CASSQEAGLADNTGELFF. The DNA reads TGCGCCAGCAGCCAAGAGGCGGGACTAGCGGACAACACCGGGGAGCTGTTTTTT.